This TCR beta chain was found in a study of immune evolution from preneoplasia to lung adenocarcinoma. As for this clone: Its cognate antigen is unknown.

The method was immunoSEQ multiplex PCR; TCRdb's version includes in-frame clones alone and lacks a portion of them. The repertoire holds roughly 9,900 clones, 82% seen once, with roughly 3.3% in the top ten. There are 14 residues in the CDR3. V shed 4 bases and J shed 5 bases, with 12 bases lying between them. CDR1 and CDR2 from the germline V gene are SEHNR and FQNEAQ (reference sequence). Notes on the study in general: Normal lung had highest clonality; later lesions appeared denser, more diverse. Highest clonality occurred in KRAS-mutant, not EGFR-mutant or double wild-type, nodules.

This TCR came from a person between 65 and 80 years old with lung adenocarcinoma. This chain links TRBV7-9 with TRBJ2-1; D may be TRBD1 (6 bases). Input material: FFPE minimally invasive lung adenocarcinoma tissue. CDR3 sequence: CASSSRQVNNEQFF. Here the CDR3 DNA reads TGTGCCAGCAGCTCCAGACAGGTCAACAATGAGCAGTTCTTC.